This is a list of T cell receptor beta chains from one sample in a study of control samples from healthy donors and cancer patients. Here immunoSEQ multiplex PCR was the method, and the copy in TCRdb shows in-frame clones only, minus some. The sample includes about 120,000 clones, about 89% of them seen just once. Input material: blood. Receptor source: a man aged 50-59 years in good health. CDR3s leave out the opening cysteine and the closing phenylalanine or tryptophan. The order of the fields is V gene, CDR3 length, CDR3 protein.

TRBV29-1	11	SVHDRGGTEAF
TRBV30	11	AWSKQGDSPLH
TRBV6-1	14	ASSEARQALNEKLF
TRBV24-1	15	ATSDSTSGGDADTQY
TRBV11-2	14	ASSLLHLAGGNEQF
TRBV6-5	14	ASSYPPGTGDTEAF
TRBV5-1	14	ASSFGQGSVNTEAF
TRBV5-6	9	ASSRVIGYT
TRBV6-5	12	ASSFDRERNEQY
TRBV13	14	ASSLRRDGANYGYT
TRBV7-9	11	ASSYEGYRGYT
TRBV9	10	ASSVDNYGYT
TRBV18	13	ASSPPEGALDGYT
TRBV5-4	13	ASRISGGSSYEQY
TRBV7-2	12	ASSLGGAGNTIY
TRBV30	10	AWEFGQKTQY
TRBV11-2	13	ASSRTSGGVDTQY
TRBV7-8	12	ASSQGVRNTEAF
TRBV9	14	ASSPMEGALFAEAF
TRBV30	12	AWRVTGDTYEQY
TRBV5-1	11	ASRLQGAYEQY
TRBV21-1	13	ASSGTSGGLDTQY
TRBV9	13	ASSLTGIPRGIQY
TRBV7-2	11	ASNPFSTDTQY
TRBV3-1/TRBV3-2	11	ASRWGAGKEQY
TRBV24-1	14	ATSDQGTSEGDTQY
TRBV19	13	ASSTPGSSYNEQF
TRBV24-1	13	ATSERRGGLHEQY
TRBV6-4	12	ASSVEGVRSGYT
TRBV14	14	ASSQVPGQGESPLH
TRBV4-3	13	ASSPAGARNYGYT
TRBV4-1	14	ASSQALPSGTDTQY
TRBV19	16	ASSAQDGIISSYNEQF
TRBV19	12	ASTSSGGNTEAF
TRBV27	12	ASSPGTPEKSQY
TRBV7-6	13	ASSLSNRIGGELF
TRBV19	11	ASSIQGARGYT
TRBV5-1	10	ASSTGTYEQY
TRBV5-1	11	ASSDTAEETQY
TRBV9	10	ASSVAGGEAF
TRBV5-6	13	ASKLFGGNLYGYT
TRBV2	12	ASSEARNTGELF
TRBV10-3	12	AISEEGPRQPQH
TRBV9	12	ASSVVGRTDTQY
TRBV6-6	11	ASSPSTPVELF